The sequence of this T cell receptor (beta chain) was determined in a study of Ad26.COV2.S vaccination and SARS-CoV-2 variants. Study results and limitations: Reportedly, spike-specific CD8+ and CD4+ T cell responses achieved substantial breadth once vaccination had taken place.

Treatment here: around 19 received Ad26.COV2.S at low or high dose, single or two shots; roughly five received placebo; per-sample allocation not given. The investigators took samples on day 63 after the first vaccine or placebo injection. Cohort 1b enrolled adults aged 18-55 years in Boston. Wuhan-strain SARS-CoV-2 spike was expressed by the Ad26 vector that made up the vaccine. TCRdb's table, derived via immunoSEQ multiplex PCR, lists solely in-frame clones and lacks some. The sample comprises fewer than 500,000 clones, around 91% of which are singletons, and less than 5.5% rests with the top ten. The CDR3 runs to 17 residues. The V gene's germline CDR1 is KGHSY and CDR2 FQNENV. Trimming pared 0 bases from V and 5 bases from J, leaving 17 bases between. As to this clone: Its antigen is undetermined.

This specimen consisted of peripheral blood, obtained in a trial of Ad26.COV2.S vaccine versus placebo. The chain carries TRBV16 and TRBJ2-1; D is uncertain. This TCR derives from a person between 18 and 60 years old who received the Ad26.COV2.S COVID-19 vaccine or a placebo. The CDR3 DNA reads as TGTGCCAGCAGCCAATCGGTAGGAGCGTGGACGGACAATGAGCAGTTCTTC. It specifies CASSQSVGAWTDNEQFF. Full variable domain (remainder filled in from reference TRBV16 and TRBJ2-1): GEEVAQTPKHLVRGEGQKAKLYCAPIKGHSYVFWYQQVLKNEFKFLISFQNENVFDETGMPKERFSAKCLPNSPCSLEIQATKLEDSAVYFCASSQSVGAWTDNEQFFGPGTRLTVL.